This T cell receptor (beta chain) emerged from a study of OX40 agonist ivuxolimab in advanced cancers. Any history of autoimmune disease or systemic immunosuppression disqualified patients. Libraries were prepared by immunoSEQ multiplex PCR; TCRdb keeps only in-frame clonotypes and omits some of them. The table has some 20,000 clones, 80% to 95% seen once; the top ten hold about three fifths. Study results and limitations: Averaging showed that CD8+ T cells had more expanded clones than CD4+ did. The authors also found low normalized T-cell clonal expansion in some nonresponders.

On this clone itself: Its target is unknown.

Looked up from germline, CDR1 is LNHDA and CDR2 is SQIVND (reference sequence). The length of the CDR3 is 13 residues. Trimming removed 3 bases from V and 7 bases from J, with 12 bases in between. The sample consisted of CD4+ or CD8+ T cells sorted from blood, taken in a trial of the OX40 agonist ivuxolimab. The source is an adult with an advanced solid tumor such as melanoma, head and neck, liver or kidney cancer. The chain uses TRBV19 and TRBJ1-1; D gene unclear. The CDR3, as DNA: TGTGCCAGTAGTATTGGTTCCGGGGATGAAGCTTTCTTT. It is translated as CASSIGSGDEAFF.